The clone carrying this T cell receptor beta chain was counted between two and nine times. As yet, its antigen is unknown. A TCRbeta library incorporating unique molecular identifiers was prepared. Each CDR3 protein is one row after TCRdb ran MiXCR on the PCR reads. The sample holds approximately 500,000 distinct CDR3 sequences, 25% to 30% seen once. This entry belongs to a study of T-cell reconstitution after alpha-beta-depleted transplantation in children. The study's findings and limits: Some patients owed their high day-60 TCRbeta diversity to surviving recipient T cells and thymic progenitors. Most T-cell counts and diversity one year after the transplant came from T cells that were newly produced. At around two months after transplant, the alpha-beta T cells were reportedly derived from several hundred expanded clones that came from non-depleted graft cells.

The CDR3 is 15 amino acids. The V end was cut by 4 bases, the J end by 1 base, with 13 bases between. CDR1 is MGHDK and CDR2 is SYGVNS in the germline V gene. The sequenced sample was PBMCs, obtained before TCRalphabeta/CD19-depleted stem cell transplant. This receptor was taken from a boy in the first two years of life with Wiskott-Aldrich syndrome, due to receive a stem cell transplant. The chain uses TRBV25-1 and TRBJ1-1, with D possibly matching TRBD1 (5 bases). The CDR3 nucleotides are TGTGCCAGCAGTGGGGCAGGGAGTAGGAACACTGAAGCTTTCTTT. This sequence encodes CASSGAGSRNTEAFF.